This TCR beta chain was identified during a study of OX40 agonist ivuxolimab in advanced cancers. The wider study: Ivuxolimab is a fully human IgG2 antibody that activates OX40 (CD134). Whole-study results and caveats: In the 0.1-3.0 mg/kg groups, partial responders showed among the lowest expansion.

Only in-frame clones appear in the TCRdb table, and some are missing; sequencing was by immunoSEQ multiplex PCR. The table has some 35,000 clones, 70% to 85% seen once; the top ten hold roughly 9.7%. The germline CDR1 and CDR2 sequences are LNHNV and YYDKDF (reference sequence). This CDR3 comprises 17 residues. V lost 4 bases and J lost 6; bases outside the gene matches: 16. The cohort excluded patients with autoimmune disease history or systemic immunosuppression. Notes on this clone: Its antigen is unidentified.

The source is an adult with an advanced solid tumor such as melanoma, head and neck, liver or kidney cancer. Sequencing used CD4+ or CD8+ T cells sorted from blood, obtained in a trial of the OX40 agonist ivuxolimab. The V gene is TRBV15, the J gene TRBJ1-2; TRBD1 aligns across 8 bases. CDR3 in DNA: TGTGCCACCAGCAAAGGATGGGGGGCAGGGGGCCTAGATGGCTACACCTTC. Translating gives CATSKGWGAGGLDGYTF.